A selection of T cell receptor delta chains follows, all from one sample in a study of Vδ1+ human thymocytes. TCRdb reran clone calling via CATT on the multiplex PCR reads. The sample shows about 73,000 delta-chain clones, around 34% of them seen only once. Sequencing was carried out using Vdelta1+ gamma-delta thymocytes from the thymus. Receptors originate from a boy less than two years old who had congenital heart surgery. Both conserved end residues are trimmed from each CDR3. The order of the fields is clone size, V gene, J gene, D gene, CDR3 protein. A D gene is named only where the DNA matches it firmly. Only part of the rows carry a size: once, few, many, or a class if the clone is expanded.

clone_size: .; v_call: TRDV2; j_call: TRDJ1; d_call: TRDD3; cdr3_aa: ACDSMYWGTKSARDKLI
clone_size: .; v_call: TRDV1; j_call: TRDJ1; d_call: .; cdr3_aa: ALGEFCPPVPLNHYTDKLI
clone_size: .; v_call: TRDV1; j_call: TRDJ1; d_call: .; cdr3_aa: ALGDVGRSGDPGSGTDKLI
clone_size: .; v_call: TRDV1; j_call: TRDJ1; d_call: TRDD3; cdr3_aa: ALGDSYSGGYWCTDKLI
clone_size: few; v_call: TRDV1; j_call: TRDJ1; d_call: TRDD3; cdr3_aa: ALGSPGIQLGDNDKLI
clone_size: few; v_call: TRDV2; j_call: TRDJ1; d_call: .; cdr3_aa: ACDTAGSEGTDKLI
clone_size: .; v_call: TRDV1; j_call: TRDJ1; d_call: TRDD3; cdr3_aa: ALEASGGLPLTDKLI
clone_size: .; v_call: TRDV1; j_call: TRDJ1; d_call: TRDD2; cdr3_aa: ALGDRTFLRLLEVGGLI
clone_size: .; v_call: TRDV1; j_call: TRDJ1; d_call: TRDD3; cdr3_aa: ALGDNLTAMTLLPYWGINYTDKLI
clone_size: .; v_call: TRDV1; j_call: TRDJ1; d_call: .; cdr3_aa: ALGELRGLPTLGDPKYTDKLI
clone_size: few; v_call: TRDV1; j_call: TRDJ1; d_call: TRDD3; cdr3_aa: ALGSEPTGYRGYTDKLI
clone_size: few; v_call: TRDV1; j_call: TRDJ1; d_call: .; cdr3_aa: ALKFPGALLGDTITDKLI
clone_size: .; v_call: TRDV1; j_call: TRDJ1; d_call: TRDD3; cdr3_aa: ALGETFRLGDLGSYTDKLI
clone_size: few; v_call: TRDV1; j_call: TRDJ1; d_call: .; cdr3_aa: ALGEFLPGVPKDRNKLI
clone_size: few; v_call: TRDV1; j_call: TRDJ2; d_call: TRDD3; cdr3_aa: ALGEAFLTAITGGYARVTAQLF
clone_size: .; v_call: TRDV1; j_call: TRDJ2; d_call: TRDD2; cdr3_aa: ALDKKKASYGYQVTAQLF
clone_size: .; v_call: TRDV1; j_call: TRDJ1; d_call: TRDD3; cdr3_aa: ALGEPALGDQYTDKLI
clone_size: .; v_call: TRDV1; j_call: TRDJ1; d_call: TRDD3; cdr3_aa: ALGEYYSAPHPWGMYTDKLI
clone_size: few; v_call: TRDV1; j_call: TRDJ1; d_call: TRDD3; cdr3_aa: ALGERPKRSGGYPTDKLI
clone_size: few; v_call: TRDV1; j_call: TRDJ1; d_call: TRDD3; cdr3_aa: ALGTSLRSPRSGGGYGTDKLI
clone_size: few; v_call: TRDV1; j_call: TRDJ1; d_call: TRDD3; cdr3_aa: ALGELVTNLGDTGYTDKLI
clone_size: few; v_call: TRDV1; j_call: TRDJ1; d_call: .; cdr3_aa: ALGELIWSSLNSPLLMADKLI
clone_size: .; v_call: TRDV1; j_call: TRDJ1; d_call: TRDD3; cdr3_aa: ALGELVGYWGIRGDKLI
clone_size: few; v_call: TRDV1; j_call: TRDJ1; d_call: TRDD3; cdr3_aa: ALGELGTSHMYWGTQFDKLI
clone_size: .; v_call: TRDV1; j_call: TRDJ1; d_call: TRDD3; cdr3_aa: ALGYFRYWGIRGAKLI
clone_size: .; v_call: TRDV1; j_call: TRDJ1; d_call: .; cdr3_aa: ALGELFRSRGPPRKLI
clone_size: .; v_call: TRDV1; j_call: TRDJ1; d_call: TRDD3; cdr3_aa: ALGASGVNWGIPDKLI
clone_size: few; v_call: TRDV1; j_call: TRDJ1; d_call: .; cdr3_aa: ALGELRRPLRVNTDKLI
clone_size: few; v_call: TRDV1; j_call: TRDJ1; d_call: TRDD3; cdr3_aa: ALGEPKILYRLGVSTDKLI
clone_size: few; v_call: TRDV2; j_call: TRDJ1; d_call: .; cdr3_aa: ACDDAKRGDTTWDDKLI
clone_size: .; v_call: TRDV1; j_call: TRDJ1; d_call: .; cdr3_aa: ALGELPNGELI
clone_size: .; v_call: TRDV1; j_call: TRDJ1; d_call: TRDD3; cdr3_aa: ALGELEKGLRGILLYTDKLI
clone_size: .; v_call: TRDV1; j_call: TRDJ1; d_call: .; cdr3_aa: ALGERQGPSCLTGGDKLI
clone_size: few; v_call: TRDV1; j_call: TRDJ1; d_call: .; cdr3_aa: ALGECVSEYPYTDKLI
clone_size: .; v_call: TRDV1; j_call: TRDJ1; d_call: TRDD3; cdr3_aa: ALGERRTDGILGTDKLI
clone_size: .; v_call: TRDV1; j_call: TRDJ1; d_call: .; cdr3_aa: ALGTEWLFVSAWGGNTDKLI
clone_size: .; v_call: TRDV1; j_call: TRDJ1; d_call: .; cdr3_aa: ALGIALRSGTDKLI
clone_size: few; v_call: TRDV3; j_call: TRDJ1; d_call: TRDD3; cdr3_aa: ACDWGYLPNPRLI
clone_size: .; v_call: TRDV1; j_call: TRDJ1; d_call: .; cdr3_aa: ALGELTVLPTRPHTDKLI
clone_size: .; v_call: TRDV1; j_call: TRDJ1; d_call: TRDD3; cdr3_aa: ALGELAPFWDTVLDKLI
clone_size: .; v_call: TRDV1; j_call: TRDJ1; d_call: .; cdr3_aa: ALGELWGPLKNTDKLI
clone_size: .; v_call: TRDV1; j_call: TRDJ1; d_call: .; cdr3_aa: ALGEPFYGGDSRLI
clone_size: .; v_call: TRDV1; j_call: TRDJ1; d_call: TRDD3; cdr3_aa: ALGPPAFPPFWGISDKLI
clone_size: .; v_call: TRDV1; j_call: TRDJ1; d_call: .; cdr3_aa: ALGELRELFERGGCEKLI
clone_size: few; v_call: TRDV1; j_call: TRDJ1; d_call: TRDD3; cdr3_aa: ALGGVGLGDWGVPYTDKLI
clone_size: .; v_call: TRDV1; j_call: TRDJ1; d_call: .; cdr3_aa: ALGEPSSQVYTDKLI
clone_size: few; v_call: TRDV1; j_call: TRDJ1; d_call: .; cdr3_aa: ALGPHGPVGLVSTDKLI
clone_size: .; v_call: TRDV1; j_call: TRDJ1; d_call: TRDD3; cdr3_aa: ALGELTLPDLYWGILSTDKLI
clone_size: few; v_call: TRDV1; j_call: TRDJ1; d_call: TRDD3; cdr3_aa: ALGLYSSGTGGYTDKLI